These 24 T cell receptor beta chains originate from one sample sequenced in a study of blood T cell repertoires in COVID-19. Profiling relied on immunoSEQ multiplex PCR, and the TCRdb table lists in-frame clones only, not all of them. The sample has tens of thousands of clones, 75% to 90% seen once. The sample comprised peripheral blood. Receptor source: a human donor in a cohort sampled during active COVID-19.

J is TRBJ1-2 and V is TRBV18; 11 nucleotides align to TRBD1. This CDR3 has 16 residues. CDR1 KGHSH and CDR2 LQKENI come from the germline V gene. V lost 3 bases, J lost 5 bases, and 8 bases stayed unmatched. CDR3: CASSPPGTGGQYGYTF. The CDR3 region has the DNA TGTGCCAGCTCACCCCCCGGGACAGGGGGTCAATATGGCTACACCTTC.

This chain uses TRBV2 with TRBJ2-1, with 8 bases matching TRBD1. V shed 6 bases, J shed 5 bases, and the junction held 12 bases outside the gene matches. CDR1 and CDR2 from the germline V gene are SNHLY and FYNNEI. This CDR3 is 16 amino acids long. The CDR3 DNA follows: TGTGCCAGCAGCTTCCCCAGGGGGCAAAACGACAATGAGCAGTTCTTC. It translates to CASSFPRGQNDNEQFF.

The V gene is TRBV2, the J gene TRBJ1-6; TRBD1 agrees at 7 bases. The junction had 9 bases not matched to a gene; V was cut back by 2 bases and J by 2 bases. The germline V gene has CDR1 SNHLY and CDR2 FYNNEI. The CDR3 extends over 18 amino acids. CDR3 sequence: CASSERTGRGAYNSPLHF. CDR3 coding DNA: TGTGCCAGCAGTGAAAGGACAGGAAGAGGGGCCTATAATTCACCCCTCCACTTT.

The V call is TRBV11-3, the J call TRBJ2-2; TRBD2 agrees at 9 bases. V lost 5 bases and J lost 4; bases outside the gene matches: 5. The CDR3 is 15 residues long. Germline-derived CDR1 and CDR2 are SGHNT and YENEEA. CDR3: CASSGGGDRTGELFF. DNA for the CDR3: TGTGCCAGCAGCGGCGGGGGGGATCGCACCGGGGAGCTGTTTTTT.

The rearrangement joins TRBV5-1 to TRBJ1-5; D is undetermined. CDR1 is SGHRS, CDR2 YFSETQ, per germline. The CDR3 has 13 residues. Trimming took 4 bases from V and 6 from J, leaving 11 bases between them. CDR3 loop: CASSGGKGQPQHF. The CDR3 coding sequence is TGCGCCAGCAGCGGAGGGAAGGGTCAGCCCCAGCATTTT.

The chain links TRBV12-3 or TRBV12-4 to TRBJ2-7; D remains unclear. V lost 3 bases to trimming and J lost 1 base, with 7 bases between them. CDR3 length equals 13 residues. The CDR3 DNA is TGTGCCAGCAGTTTTGGCACATCCTACGAGCAGTACTTC. Translated, it gives CASSFGTSYEQYF.

The rearrangement links TRBV3-1 (or the pseudogene TRBV3-2) to TRBJ2-1, with TRBD2 as a possible D gene (5 bases). With 0 bases removed from V and 6 bases from J, the gap between germline ends came to 15 bases. The germline gives CDR1 LGHDT, CDR2 YNNKEL (reference sequence). The CDR3 contains 16 residues. In DNA, the CDR3 is TGTGCCAGCAGCCAAGAGGCGGGTACCAAATTCAATGAGCAGTTCTTC. This sequence encodes CASSQEAGTKFNEQFF.

The gene calls are TRBV7-9 and TRBJ2-3; weak D call: TRBD2 (7 bases). Trimming removed 6 bases at V and 1 base at J, with 14 bases between. The CDR3 is made up of 15 amino acids. The germline V gene has CDR1 SEHNR and CDR2 FQNEAQ (reference sequence). CDR3 nucleotides: TGTGCCAGCAGGCAGGGGAGGGTGGGCACAGATACGCAGTATTTT. The encoded protein is CASRQGRVGTDTQYF.

The CDR3 sequence is CASRTGGSTDTQYF. The CDR3 DNA is TGTGCCAGCAGAACAGGGGGTAGCACAGATACGCAGTATTTT. This sequence joins TRBV27 and TRBJ2-3, with 8 bases identical to TRBD1. The CDR3 contains 14 residues. Germline V CDR1 and CDR2: MNHEY, SMNVEV (reference sequence). V was pared by 6 bases and J by 0 bases, with 2 bases of the junction left unmatched.

This sequence joins TRBV7-2 and TRBJ1-2; 9 bases map to TRBD1. After removal of 3 bases from V and 7 bases from J, the junction contained 9 bases not matched to a gene. This CDR3 region has 15 residues. The germline gives CDR1 SGHTA, CDR2 FQGNSA. The CDR3 DNA reads as TGTGCCAGCAGCTTCCCGGGACAGGGTAACGGTGGCTACACCTTC. This sequence encodes CASSFPGQGNGGYTF.

The chain uses TRBV7-8 and TRBJ1-2; D ambiguous. Trimming pared 0 bases from V and 8 bases from J, leaving 10 bases between. The CDR3 has 13 amino acids. Germline CDR1 reads SGHVS; CDR2 reads FQNEAQ. The CDR3 sequence: CASSLATASGYTF. In DNA form, the CDR3 reads TGTGCCAGCAGCTTAGCCACAGCCTCCGGCTACACCTTC.

The chain combines TRBV4-1 with TRBJ1-6, with D possibly TRBD1 on 6 matching bases. Germline loops: CDR1 MGHRA, CDR2 YSYEKL. The V end was cut by 0 bases, the J end by 3 bases, with 12 bases between. CDR3 length: 17 amino acids. The CDR3 DNA is TGCGCCAGCAGCCAAGAAGGGGGTACGCGCTATAATTCACCCCTCCACTTT. Translating gives CASSQEGGTRYNSPLHF.

This chain uses TRBV9 with TRBJ2-7, with 9 bases lining up with TRBD2. J gave up 2 bases and V 0 bases, and 3 bases lay outside the gene matches. Germline lookup yields CDR1 SGDLS and CDR2 YYNGEE. The CDR3 has 15 amino acids. The CDR3 reads CASSVGPSGTYEQYF. DNA of the CDR3: TGTGCCAGCAGCGTAGGGCCTAGCGGGACCTACGAGCAGTACTTC.

The chain has TRBV6-6 and TRBJ2-7, with D tentatively TRBD1 (5 bases). V lost 5 bases to trimming and J lost 5 bases, with 25 bases between them. The CDR3 is made up of 17 amino acids. Germline lookup yields CDR1 MNHNY and CDR2 SVGAGI (reference sequence). This CDR3 reads CASSPSPGSFKGDEQYF. Written as DNA, the CDR3 is TGTGCCAGCAGTCCCTCCCCCGGGTCTTTTAAAGGGGACGAGCAGTACTTC.

The rearrangement links TRBV7-8 to TRBJ1-5; D not certain. Germline CDR1 reads SGHVS; CDR2 reads FQNEAQ. Trimming shortened V by 0 bases and J by 0 bases, and 9 bases separated the two germline ends. This CDR3 region has 16 residues. CDR3 sequence: CASSLAGPYSNQPQHF. DNA for the CDR3: TGTGCCAGCAGCTTAGCGGGCCCATATAGCAATCAGCCCCAGCATTTT.

The chain joins TRBV12-5 to TRBJ2-3, with D possibly matching TRBD1 (5 bases). Germline values: CDR1 LGHNT, CDR2 FRNRAP. The V and J ends lost 5 bases and 5 bases respectively, with 17 bases between them. The CDR3 contains 15 residues. This CDR3 is CASGTGIRVVDTQYF. CDR3 nucleotide sequence: TGTGCTAGTGGTACAGGAATCAGGGTAGTAGATACGCAGTATTTT.

The chain links TRBV27 to TRBJ2-7; D unresolved. V was shortened by 5 bases and J by 0 bases, with 11 bases between the two germline ends. CDR1 is MNHEY, CDR2 SMNVEV, per germline (reference sequence). The CDR3 consists of 14 residues. DNA of the CDR3: TGTGCCAGCAGTGCCACCCTGAGCTCCTACGAGCAGTACTTC. It yields the protein CASSATLSSYEQYF.

This sequence joins TRBV19 and TRBJ1-4; 7 bases fit TRBD1. Germline V gene sequence: CDR1 LNHDA, CDR2 SQIVND (reference sequence). The V gene end was trimmed by 4 bases and the J gene end by 7 bases; junction bases not matched to a gene: 9. This CDR3 comprises 15 residues. Here the CDR3 DNA reads TGTGCCAGTAGTAGTGACAGGGCTGGCGTTGAAAAACTGTTTTTT. Translation gives CASSSDRAGVEKLFF.

This clone was seen a handful of times. J is TRBJ1-2 and V is TRBV2; perhaps TRBD1 as D (6 bases). This CDR3 comprises 14 residues. V was trimmed by 1 base and J by 2 bases, leaving 8 bases between them. The V gene's germline CDR1 is SNHLY and CDR2 FYNNEI. This chain's CDR3 is CASSEVQGNYGYTF. DNA for the CDR3: TGTGCCAGCAGTGAAGTGCAGGGGAACTATGGCTACACCTTC.

This clone appeared once. The chain uses TRBV21-1 and TRBJ2-7; TRBD1 was called by the table and not checked on the DNA. TRBV21-1 constitutes a pseudogene. This CDR3 is 20 amino acids long. The CDR3 sequence: CASSKERQGAFTDPTYEQYF. The CDR3 nucleotides read TGTGCCAGCAGCAAAGAGAGGCAGGGGGCTTTTACCGACCCCACCTACGAGCAGTACTTC.

This clone was seen only a few times. The chain is built from TRBV6-5 and TRBJ1-6, with TRBD1 as a possible D gene (6 bases). Trimming pared 4 bases from V and 5 bases from J, leaving 12 bases between. The CDR3 contains 15 residues. CDR1 and CDR2 (germline): MNHEY, SVGAGI. Here the CDR3 reads CASSFTGTHNSPLHF. The CDR3 DNA is TGTGCCAGCAGTTTTACCGGGACACATAATTCACCCCTCCACTTT.

The chain couples TRBV30 to TRBJ1-2, with D perhaps TRBD1 (6 bases). The V gene lost 4 bases and the J gene lost 8 bases, with 17 bases spanning the gap. The V gene's germline CDR1 is GTSNPN and CDR2 SVGIG (reference sequence). This CDR3 contains 13 residues. CDR3 loop: CAWTQEGQGGYTF. The CDR3 nucleotides read TGTGCCTGGACCCAAGAGGGGCAGGGGGGCTACACCTTC.

V is TRBV5-5 and J is TRBJ2-2, with 12 bases lining up with TRBD2. The V and J ends lost 0 bases and 3 bases, in that order; junction bases with no gene match: 3. The CDR3 contains 17 residues. From germline, CDR1 is SGHKS and CDR2 YYEKEE (reference sequence). CDR3 sequence (DNA): TGTGCCAGCAGCTTGGGACTAGCGGGGGTGTACACCGGGGAGCTGTTTTTT. It encodes CASSLGLAGVYTGELFF.

The genes are TRBV4-1 and TRBJ1-1; 12 bases agree with TRBD1. The CDR3 has 19 residues. Germline CDR1 is MGHRA and CDR2 is YSYEKL. The V gene end was trimmed by 4 bases and the J gene end by 0 bases; junction bases not matched to a gene: 12. CDR3 residues: CASSPVSSGQGAMNTEAFF. The CDR3 nucleotides read TGCGCCAGCAGCCCCGTGTCTTCGGGACAGGGGGCCATGAACACTGAAGCTTTCTTT.